This TCR beta chain derives from a study of blood T cells in healthy people across ages (dated by TCRdb to the mid-2010s). Notes on the research overall: In model experiments, roughly one uniquely barcoded TCR beta cDNA molecule per two T cells was captured by template switching. To avoid experimental bias, donors of different ages were spread randomly across the sequencing lanes. Two additional independent replicas of 1 million unique cDNA reads from the same blood draw were analyzed for two donors (one aged 18 to 30 and one aged 80 or older). Donors were grouped into four age groups: young (average roughly 15 years), middle-aged (over 35), aged (about 60) and long-lived (approximately 81). The study measured age-related changes in TCR beta repertoire diversity using deep sequencing normalized with unique cDNA molecular identifiers.

For this clonotype: The target of this receptor is not known. There are no base qualities to consult, and no much larger clone falls within one base.

The CDR3, cysteine through phenylalanine, is 16 amino acids long. Only CDR3 DNA remains: 48 bases, in frame from the first base. The germline V gene encodes CDR1 MDHEN and CDR2 SYDVKM. V drops 2 bases and J drops 10 bases, leaving 21 bases in between. Systemically healthy Caucasian individuals from Russia, approximately 39 in total and aged roughly 6 to 95 years, were included as donors. Ten milliliters of peripheral blood were drawn from each donor into EDTA-treated Vacutainer tubes. Ficoll-Paque density-gradient centrifugation was used to isolate PBMCs, with at least 7 million per sample. Trizol reagent was used to extract total RNA from the PBMCs, yielding at least 5.5 micrograms per sample. For every donor, flow cytometry on a PBMC aliquot measured the percentage of naive CD45RAhigh/CD27high T cells. What the work shows at the level of the full study, not this receptor alone: Compared with the aged group, more naive CD4+ T cells, fewer expanded clones and increased TCR diversity were shown by the long-lived group, suggesting age selection. Donor CMV infection status was unknown, potentially confounding age-related changes in expanded clonotypes. The percentage of naive T cells measured by flow cytometry correlated strongly with observed TCR beta diversity. Estimates of total diversity based on one million sequenced T cells were regarded as lower bounds and as underestimates. Bulk unsorted PBMC profiling prevented conclusive comparison of naive and antigen-experienced compartments. Observed TCR beta diversity per million T cells fell roughly linearly with age, and a significant reduction was already apparent by age roughly 40.

The library was obtained by 5' RACE. TCRdb lists the instrument as Illumina HiSeq 2500. A second PCR of about 6 to 12 cycles was run with a J-beta primer mix and a sample-barcoded 5' primer. A template-switch 5' adaptor carrying 12 random nucleotides introduced a unique molecular identifier onto each TCR beta cDNA molecule. Each sample yielded at least 2.5 million CDR3-containing paired-end reads. All of the RNA was converted into first-strand cDNA using the Mint cDNA synthesis kit, with a TRBC-specific oligonucleotide serving as the primer. Following uracil-DNA glycosylase treatment, all cDNA underwent a first 18-cycle PCR with the universal primers M1SS and BC2_uni_R. Per the source publication's procedure: For normalization, 1 million high-quality reads, each with a distinct molecular identifier, were randomly selected from each sample. Instead of being binned into consensus sequences, reads with shared molecular identifiers were discarded. MiTCR, set to a Q25 quality threshold and the strictest error-elimination algorithm, was used for CDR3 identification, clonotype clustering and error correction. A nonparametric unseen species model using Euler transformation provided a lower-bound estimate of total TCR beta diversity. Starting from the raw public reads, TCRdb applied fastp trimming at Q25, assembled clones with MiXCR and retained in-frame beta chains. Every entry covers one CDR3 protein and lists the most common genes and DNA from its rows. These V and J calls originate from TCRdb's pipeline instead of the authors' own analysis. This sample gives over 950,000 distinct CDR3 sequences in total; roughly 51% of them show up just once. Clones ranked in the top ten supply 20% to 25% of the sample.

The clonotype originates from a woman aged 60-70 years in good health. The chain joins TRBV28 to TRBJ2-1, with a tentative D gene TRBD2 over 5 matching bases. Sequenced sample: blood. The nucleotide sequence is TGTGCCAGCAGTTTAAACGATGGGAGAAGGAACAGAGAGCAGTTCTTC. Its protein reads: CASSLNDGRRNREQFF.